The 27 T cell receptor beta chains given below trace back to one sample, sequenced in a study of memory CD4+ T cells and cytomegalovirus serostatus (dated by TCRdb to the late 2010s). A FACSAria II was used to sort memory CD4+ T cells, defined as single viable CD3+CD4+CD8-CD45RO+ cells. Libraries were made using the immunoSEQ multiplex PCR assay. This immuneACCESS table, as held by TCRdb, lists in-frame sequences with V and J called but not all clones. Of the missing ones, under half trace to an unresolved V gene in checked studies; the others have no known cause. This sample is represented by over 65,000 clones; about 73% of them were singletons. The ten largest make up just over 2.5% of the sample. The sequencing sample was made of memory CD4+ T cells from blood. All receptors come from an adult in good health and CMV-seropositive.

The gene calls are TRBV11-2 and TRBJ2-2; D may be TRBD1 (5 bases). This CDR3 contains 16 residues. Germline CDR1 reads SGHAT; CDR2 reads FQNNGV. Trimming took 6 bases from V and 4 from J, leaving 18 bases between them. DNA of the CDR3: TGTGCCAGCAGACTCACCAAGGGGCCTGTCACCGGGGAGCTGTTTTTT. Translating gives CASRLTKGPVTGELFF.

The count of this clone is one. This chain connects TRBV7-8 to TRBJ2-2; 7 bases are shared with TRBD1. Per germline, CDR1 SGHVS and CDR2 FQNEAQ. V was pared by 5 bases and J by 1 base, with 4 bases of the junction left unmatched. The length of the CDR3 is 15 residues. The CDR3, as DNA: TGTGCCAGCAGCGGACGACAGGGGAACACCGGGGAGCTGTTTTTT. As protein: CASSGRQGNTGELFF.

This chain joins TRBV29-1 and TRBJ2-3; D gene unclear. In germline, CDR1 is SQVTM, CDR2 ANQGSEA. There are 12 residues in the CDR3. V was shortened by 6 bases and J by 6 bases, with 13 bases between the two germline ends. CDR3 residues: CSVQSAGDTQYF. Here the CDR3 DNA reads TGCAGCGTCCAAAGCGCCGGGGATACGCAGTATTTT.

This chain joins TRBV30 and TRBJ2-7; D not resolved. The CDR3 loop spans 12 amino acids. Trimming left V 0 bases short and J 4 bases short, with 7 bases between. Germline assignment: CDR1 GTSNPN and CDR2 SVGIG (reference sequence). In nucleotides, the CDR3 is TGTGCCTGGAGTGTAAACGTATACGAGCAGTACTTC. Translation: CAWSVNVYEQYF. Supplemented by reference TRBV30 and TRBJ2-7, the full variable domain reads SQTIHQWPATLVQPVGSPLSLECTVEGTSNPNLYWYRQAAGRGLQLLFYSVGIGQISSEVPQNLSASRPQDRQFILSSKKLLLSDSGFYLCAWSVNVYEQYFGPGTRLTVT.

The chain carries TRBV6-1 and TRBJ1-1; unclear D gene. CDR3 length equals 12 residues. Per germline, CDR1 MNHNS and CDR2 SASEGT. Trimming took 6 bases from V and 8 from J, leaving 13 bases between them. Written as DNA, the CDR3 is TGTGCCAGCAGCAAGAGACGAGGCGAAGCTTTCTTT. Its protein is CASSKRRGEAFF.

In this sample, this clone turned up a few times. V usage is TRBV5-1 and J usage is TRBJ1-2, with 7 bases lining up with TRBD1. Germline V gene sequence: CDR1 SGHRS, CDR2 YFSETQ. This CDR3 contains 15 residues. V lost 0 bases and J lost 4; bases outside the gene matches: 6. Written as DNA, the CDR3 is TGCGCCAGCAGCTTGGGCTCAACAGGGGTCTATGGCTACACCTTC. It codes for CASSLGSTGVYGYTF.

The chain joins TRBV6-1 to TRBJ1-2, with a possible D match to TRBD1 (5 bases). The V and J ends lost 7 bases and 2 bases respectively, with 17 bases between them. This CDR3 contains 15 residues. Germline V gene lookup returns CDR1 MNHNS and CDR2 SASEGT. CDR3 sequence reads: CASTRMGGINYGYTF. The CDR3 bases are TGTGCCAGCACTCGTATGGGGGGTATCAACTATGGCTACACCTTC.

The chain uses TRBV5-6 and TRBJ1-6, with D maybe TRBD1 (5 bases). The CDR3 covers 13 residues. CDR1 is SGHDT and CDR2 is YYEEEE in the germline V gene. Trimming pared 5 bases from V and 14 bases from J, leaving 17 bases between. DNA of the CDR3: TGTGCCAGCAGTGACCCAGGGTATTCTGCCCTCCACTTT. This codes for CASSDPGYSALHF.

The chain combines TRBV7-9 with TRBJ1-1, with D perhaps TRBD1 (5 bases). Trimming removed 6 bases at V and 4 bases at J, with 12 bases between. CDR1 is SEHNR and CDR2 is FQNEAQ in the germline V gene (reference sequence). The CDR3 totals 13 residues. In DNA form, the CDR3 reads TGTGCCAGCAGTTCGACGCAGGGCACTGAAGCTTTCTTT. Encoded protein: CASSSTQGTEAFF. Supplemented by reference TRBV7-9 and TRBJ1-1, the full variable domain reads DTGVSQNPRHKITKRGQNVTFRCDPISEHNRLYWYRQTLGQGPEFLTYFQNEAQLEKSRLLSDRFSAERPKGSFSTLEIQRTEQGDSAMYLCASSSTQGTEAFFGQGTRLTVV.

The chain is built from TRBV2 and TRBJ1-1; 8 nucleotides line up with TRBD1. CDR3 length: 16 amino acids. Germline V gives CDR1 SNHLY, CDR2 FYNNEI. The J segment lost 0 bases and the V segment lost 6 bases, leaving 9 bases of the junction unmatched. The CDR3 coding sequence is TGTGCCAGCAGCCTCACCGGGACAGGAATGAACACTGAAGCTTTCTTT. It translates to CASSLTGTGMNTEAFF. Using reference TRBV2 and TRBJ1-1 for the parts outside the CDR3, the full variable domain is EPEVTQTPSHQVTQMGQEVILRCVPISNHLYFYWYRQILGQKVEFLVSFYNNEISEKSEIFDDQFSVERPDGSNFTLKIRSTKLEDSAMYFCASSLTGTGMNTEAFFGQGTRLTVV.

This clone was detected only once. J is TRBJ2-7 and V is TRBV19; D not certain. V was trimmed by 3 bases and J by 4 bases, leaving 7 bases between them. Looked up from germline, CDR1 is LNHDA and CDR2 is SQIVND (reference sequence). This CDR3 has 12 amino acids. The CDR3 loop reads CASSIPGYEQYV. In DNA form, the CDR3 reads TGTGCCAGTAGTATCCCCGGGTACGAGCAGTACGTC.

This sequence joins TRBV23-1 and TRBJ1-4; TRBD1 matches 9 bases. TRBV23-1 is recorded as an ORF, its role being uncertain. The CDR3 contains 16 residues. V trimming: 3 bases; J trimming: 11 bases; junction bases outside the gene matches: 13. This CDR3 is CASSHPTGGPNGKLFF. CDR3 DNA sequence: TGCGCCAGCAGTCATCCGACAGGGGGACCAAATGGGAAACTGTTTTTT.

Only a few counts were recorded for this clone. This chain joins TRBV7-2 and TRBJ1-2, with D uncertain. Germline CDR1 SGHTA, CDR2 FQGNSA. The CDR3 loop spans 15 amino acids. V lost 0 bases and J lost 4, with 12 bases in between. The chain's CDR3 is CASSLATDPGYGYTF. CDR3 coding DNA: TGTGCCAGCAGCTTAGCCACGGATCCTGGCTATGGCTACACCTTC.

The chain uses TRBV28 and TRBJ1-1; D ambiguous. The germline CDR1 and CDR2 sequences are MDHEN and SYDVKM. This CDR3 has 14 residues. Trimming took 1 base from V and 1 from J, leaving 7 bases between them. Here the CDR3 DNA reads TGTGCCAGCAGTTTATCACGGGCGAACACTGAAGCTTTCTTT. This encodes CASSLSRANTEAFF. Supplemented by reference TRBV28 and TRBJ1-1, the full variable domain reads DVKVTQSSRYLVKRTGEKVFLECVQDMDHENMFWYRQDPGLGLRLIYFSYDVKMKEKGDIPEGYSVSREKKERFSLILESASTNQTSMYLCASSLSRANTEAFFGQGTRLTVV.

The V call is TRBV5-6, the J call TRBJ2-5; D gene ambiguous. CDR1 and CDR2 (germline): SGHDT, YYEEEE. Trimming cost V 0 bases and J 0 bases, with 12 bases left between them. There are 16 residues in the CDR3. This CDR3 is CASSLGQDTYQETQYF. DNA of the CDR3: TGTGCCAGCAGCTTGGGCCAAGATACGTACCAAGAGACCCAGTACTTC. The full variable domain, rest sourced from reference TRBV5-6 and TRBJ2-5, is DAGVTQSPTHLIKTRGQQVTLRCSPKSGHDTVSWYQQALGQGPQFIFQYYEEEERQRGNFPDRFSGHQFPNYSSELNVNALLLGDSALYLCASSLGQDTYQETQYFGPGTRLLVL.

This clone has a handful of counts. This chain joins TRBV2 and TRBJ2-2; D possibly corresponds to TRBD2 (7 bases). CDR1 and CDR2 from the germline V gene are SNHLY and FYNNEI. The ends were cut back, 6 bases at V and 1 base at J, with 9 bases in the middle. The CDR3 consists of 14 residues. The CDR3 nucleotides read TGTGCCAGCAGAGCGGGACAGAACACCGGGGAGCTGTTTTTT. This translates into CASRAGQNTGELFF.

The rearrangement links TRBV11-2 to TRBJ2-7, with 8 positions matching TRBD2. There are 14 residues in the CDR3. Germline CDR1 reads SGHAT; CDR2 reads FQNNGV. Trimming removed 5 bases from V and 3 bases from J; junction bases left unmatched: 6. The CDR3: CASSEGLVNYEQYF. CDR3 sequence (DNA): TGTGCCAGCAGCGAGGGACTAGTCAACTACGAGCAGTACTTC.

Only a few counts were recorded for this clone. The chain carries TRBV6-1 and TRBJ1-2; D is ambiguous. This CDR3 spans 13 amino acids. Trimming left V 6 bases short and J 2 bases short, with 10 bases between. Germline values: CDR1 MNHNS, CDR2 SASEGT. The CDR3 here is CASRLNRNYGYTF. CDR3 nucleotide sequence: TGTGCCAGCAGACTAAATAGAAACTATGGCTACACCTTC.

The chain uses TRBV7-8 and TRBJ1-1; the D gene is possibly TRBD1 (5 bases). The CDR3 loop spans 17 amino acids. Germline loops: CDR1 SGHVS, CDR2 FQNEAQ. With 0 bases removed from V and 5 bases from J, the gap between germline ends came to 19 bases. The CDR3 here is CASSLAVDWGGWTEAFF. The CDR3 bases are TGTGCCAGCAGCTTAGCCGTGGATTGGGGGGGTTGGACTGAAGCTTTCTTT.

The chain couples TRBV7-8 to TRBJ1-2; D not resolved. The CDR3 spans 14 residues. With 0 bases removed from V and 2 bases from J, the gap between germline ends came to 7 bases. Germline V gene lookup returns CDR1 SGHVS and CDR2 FQNEAQ. DNA of the CDR3: TGTGCCAGCAGCTTAGCGCCCCGCAACTATGGCTACACCTTC. Its translation is CASSLAPRNYGYTF.

Written as DNA, the CDR3 is TGCGCCAGCAGCCAAGGACTAGCGGGAGGAGGTACCCCCTACGAGCAGTACGTC. This encodes CASSQGLAGGGTPYEQYV. The chain uses TRBV5-1 and TRBJ2-7; TRBD2 matches 14 bases. The ends lost 4 bases at V and 2 bases at J; junction bases unmatched: 11. CDR1 SGHRS and CDR2 YFSETQ come from the germline V gene. This CDR3 is built from 18 residues.

The V and J genes are TRBV7-6 and TRBJ2-5; 7 bases map to TRBD1. The junction had 7 bases not matched to a gene; V was cut back by 5 bases and J by 1 base. Germline V gives CDR1 SGHVS, CDR2 FNYEAQ. The CDR3 is 15 amino acids. CDR3: CASSQDRLPQETQYF. The CDR3 nucleotides read TGTGCCAGCAGCCAGGACAGGCTGCCCCAAGAGACCCAGTACTTC.

This clone appeared a few times. The V and J genes are TRBV28 and TRBJ1-2; D remains unclear. Germline V gene lookup returns CDR1 MDHEN and CDR2 SYDVKM. V shed 2 bases and J shed 8 bases, with 12 bases lying between them. The CDR3 is 13 amino acids. CDR3: CASSLATSTGYTF. As DNA, the CDR3 is TGTGCCAGCAGTTTAGCCACTAGTACCGGCTACACCTTC.

This clone was seen once. The rearrangement joins TRBV25-1 to TRBJ2-3; D gene uncertain. The CDR3 runs 18 residues. The germline gives CDR1 MGHDK, CDR2 SYGVNS. V lost 6 bases, J lost 2 bases, and 24 bases lay in between. The CDR3 DNA reads as TGTGCCAGCAGCGAAACTTCCTTCGCCTCCCCCCACACAGATACGCAGTATTTT. Translation: CASSETSFASPHTDTQYF.

The genes are TRBV28 and TRBJ2-7; a weak D match, TRBD2 (7 bases). Germline lookup yields CDR1 MDHEN and CDR2 SYDVKM. Trimming pared 5 bases from V and 2 bases from J, leaving 16 bases between. The length of the CDR3 is 15 residues. The CDR3 DNA is TGTGCCAGCAGTGCGCCGGGGGGCAGAACCTACGAGCAGTACGTC. Protein product: CASSAPGGRTYEQYV.

The genes are TRBV19 and TRBJ1-4; weak D call: TRBD1 (6 bases). V was cut by 2 bases and J by 6 bases, with 16 bases left in between. This CDR3 comprises 16 residues. From germline, CDR1 is LNHDA and CDR2 SQIVND (reference sequence). The DNA for the CDR3 is TGTGCCAGTAGTATACTCGGGGGGCCGGTTTATGAAAAACTGTTTTTT. It translates to CASSILGGPVYEKLFF.

This chain links TRBV18 with TRBJ2-3, with D uncertain. The CDR3 runs 13 residues. V shed 4 bases and J shed 5 bases, with 10 bases lying between them. Germline V lookup: CDR1 KGHSH, CDR2 LQKENI. The CDR3 spells CASSLDLRDTQYF. The CDR3 nucleotides are TGTGCCAGCTCACTAGACCTGAGAGATACGCAGTATTTT.